What follows is one TCR beta chain and its context. CDR1 is SGDLS and CDR2 is YYNGEE in the germline V gene. Trimming cost V 0 bases and J 0 bases, with 10 bases left between them. The CDR3 runs to 17 residues. RNA totalling roughly 0.45 to 1 ug underwent reverse transcription with random hexamers. TCRdb ran MiXCR on the immunoSEQ multiplex PCR reads and lists one entry per CDR3 protein. The profile shows about 190,000 distinct CDR3 sequences, approximately 93% of them singletons. The sample comes from a study of CD8 T cells in Susac syndrome. Sequencing was carried out using CD4+ T cells from PBMCs. This sequence was found in a human donor in good health. The chain couples TRBV9 to TRBJ2-6; D is possibly TRBD2 (6 bases). The CDR3 bases are TGTGCCAGCAGCGTAGTGGGGGGTTTCTCTGGGGCCAACGTCCTGACTTTC. This codes for CASSVVGGFSGANVLTF.